These 8 T cell receptor beta chains originate from one sample sequenced in a study of post-analysis software for immune sequencing data. General study results and limits: Comparison of patients with controls showed 5 or 6 TRBV segments more frequent in patients, TRBV5-6, TRBV5-1 and TRBV20-1 among them.

TCR beta libraries were prepared from cDNA with unique molecular identifiers. MiXCR, applied by TCRdb to the PCR reads, yields one record per CDR3 protein. The sample yields roughly 800,000 distinct CDR3 sequences, about 57% seen once. These receptors have no known antigen. The sequencing sample was made of blood. The receptor set was obtained from a girl aged 10 to 17 with multiple sclerosis.

In DNA, the CDR3 is TGCAGCGTTGAAAGACGGGTAAACACTGAAGCTTTCTTT. It codes for CSVERRVNTEAFF. The J gene is TRBJ1-1, the V gene TRBV29-1, with D hard to call. This CDR3 region has 13 residues. V was cut by 2 bases and J by 2 bases, with 9 bases left in between. Germline CDR1 SQVTM, CDR2 ANQGSEA.

This clonotype has a handful of counts. This rearrangement joins TRBV7-3 to TRBJ2-3; 7 bases are shared with TRBD1. The length of the CDR3 is 15 residues. Germline V gene data show CDR1 as SGHTA and CDR2 as FQGTGA. The V gene end was trimmed by 2 bases and the J gene end by 3 bases; junction bases not matched to a gene: 5. CDR3 bases: TGTGCCAGCAGCTTAGAGGGGGCAGGAACAGATACGCAGTATTTT. This gives the protein CASSLEGAGTDTQYF.

The rearrangement uses TRBV12-3 or TRBV12-4 and TRBJ2-3; D ambiguous. Trimming cost V 3 bases and J 2 bases, with 9 bases left between them. The CDR3 spans 14 residues. The CDR3 here is CASSFGHNTDTQYF. DNA of the CDR3: TGTGCCAGCAGTTTCGGCCATAACACAGATACGCAGTATTTT.

The genes are TRBV2 and TRBJ2-1; 7 bases map to TRBD2. The CDR3 length is 13 residues. Germline CDR1 reads SNHLY; CDR2 reads FYNNEI. The ends lost 3 bases at V and 10 bases at J; junction bases unmatched: 6. The CDR3 DNA reads TGTGCCAGCAGTGACAGGACTAGGTGGGAGCAGTTCTTC. Residues: CASSDRTRWEQFF.

The V and J genes are TRBV4-1 and TRBJ2-5, with 10 bases aligning to TRBD1. V was pared by 4 bases and J by 5 bases, with 7 bases of the junction left unmatched. Per germline, CDR1 MGHRA and CDR2 YSYEKL. This CDR3 is 15 amino acids long. The CDR3 DNA reads TGCGCCAGCAGCCTCGGACAGGGGGTGATGGAGACCCAGTACTTC. It codes for CASSLGQGVMETQYF.

Of note for this clonotype: A read error may explain this, as a much larger clone is one base away. The CDR3 DNA sequence: TGTGACAGTAGTCTCAATGGCATTTACGAGCAGTACTTC. This gives the protein CDSSLNGIYEQYF. The V call is TRBV19, the J call TRBJ2-7; no reliable D call. The CDR3 length is 13 residues. CDR1 and CDR2 (germline): LNHDA, SQIVND (reference sequence).

The chain combines TRBV2 with TRBJ2-1, with 8 bases identical to TRBD2. Germline values: CDR1 SNHLY, CDR2 FYNNEI. CDR3 length: 12 residues. With 9 bases clipped from V and 10 bases from J, the junction kept 8 bases outside the gene matches. The CDR3 here is CASRTSPQEQFF. The CDR3, as DNA: TGTGCCAGTAGGACTAGCCCCCAGGAGCAGTTCTTC.

This chain joins TRBV24-1 and TRBJ2-3, with 10 bases that match TRBD2. Germline assignment: CDR1 KGHDR and CDR2 SFDVKD. The CDR3 totals 16 residues. With V trimmed by 5 bases and J by 4 bases, 8 bases remained unmatched. CDR3 loop: CATSVGVLAGADTQYF. CDR3 nucleotides: TGTGCCACCAGTGTTGGGGTCCTAGCGGGAGCAGATACGCAGTATTTT.